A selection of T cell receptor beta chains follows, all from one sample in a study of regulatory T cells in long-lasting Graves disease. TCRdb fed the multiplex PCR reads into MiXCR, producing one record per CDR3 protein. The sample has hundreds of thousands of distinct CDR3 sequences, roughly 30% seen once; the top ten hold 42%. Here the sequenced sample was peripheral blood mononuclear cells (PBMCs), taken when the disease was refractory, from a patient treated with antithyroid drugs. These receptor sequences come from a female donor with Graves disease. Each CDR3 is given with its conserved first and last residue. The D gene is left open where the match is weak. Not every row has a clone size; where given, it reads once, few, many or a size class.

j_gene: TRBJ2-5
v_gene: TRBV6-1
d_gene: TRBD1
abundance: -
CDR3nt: TGTGCCAGCCGGACAGGGAGCGCGACCCAGTACTTC
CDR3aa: CASRTGSATQYF

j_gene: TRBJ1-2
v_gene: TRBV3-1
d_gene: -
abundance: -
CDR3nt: TGTGCCAGCAGCCGGGACCCTCTCTATGGCTACACCTTC
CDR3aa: CASSRDPLYGYTF

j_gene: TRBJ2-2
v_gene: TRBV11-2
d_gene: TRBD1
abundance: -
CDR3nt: TGTGCCAGCAGCTCTCTTGGGACAGGAGTAACCGGGGAGCTGTTTTTT
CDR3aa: CASSSLGTGVTGELFF

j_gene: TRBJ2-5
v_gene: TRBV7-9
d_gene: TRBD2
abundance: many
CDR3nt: TGTGCCAGCAGCCCTAGCGGGAGAGAGACCCAGTACTTC
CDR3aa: CASSPSGRETQYF

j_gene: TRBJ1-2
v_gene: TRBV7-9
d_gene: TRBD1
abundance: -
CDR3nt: TGTGCCAGCAGCTTAGGGGACAGAGTCAACTATGGCTACACCTTC
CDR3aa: CASSLGDRVNYGYTF

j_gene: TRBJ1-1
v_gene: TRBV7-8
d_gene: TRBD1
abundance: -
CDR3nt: TGTGCCAGCAGTCAAACGACCGGGACAGGGAGGGGTGGGGCTTTCTTT
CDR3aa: CASSQTTGTGRGGAFF

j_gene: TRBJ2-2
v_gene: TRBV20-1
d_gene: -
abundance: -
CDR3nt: TGCAGTGCTAGTAGCGGCAACACCGGGGAGCTGTTTTTT
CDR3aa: CSASSGNTGELFF

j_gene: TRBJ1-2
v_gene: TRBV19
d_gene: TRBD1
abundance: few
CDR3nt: TGTGCCAGCAGTTCCGGACAGGGGGCAGTCTATGGCTACACCTTC
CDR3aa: CASSSGQGAVYGYTF

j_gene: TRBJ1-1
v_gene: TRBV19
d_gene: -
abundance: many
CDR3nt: TGTGCCAGTAGTATAACCGGGTACACTGAAGCTTTCTTT
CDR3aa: CASSITGYTEAFF

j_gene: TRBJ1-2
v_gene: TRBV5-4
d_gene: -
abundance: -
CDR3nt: TGTGCCAGCAGCCGTGACCAACAGGGTTACTATGGCTACACCTTC
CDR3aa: CASSRDQQGYYGYTF

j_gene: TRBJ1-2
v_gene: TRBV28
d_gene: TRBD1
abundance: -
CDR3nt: TGTGCCAGCAGCACCCCTGCAGGACAGGGGCCCACCTTC
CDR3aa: CASSTPAGQGPTF

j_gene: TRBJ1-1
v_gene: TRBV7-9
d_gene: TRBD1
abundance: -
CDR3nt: TGTGCCAGCAGCTTGGGACAGACTTATGAAGCTTTCTTT
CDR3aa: CASSLGQTYEAFF

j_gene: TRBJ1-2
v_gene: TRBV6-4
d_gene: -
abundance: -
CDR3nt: TGTGCCAGCAGTTACCTAGGGGGGAAGGACTATGGCTACACCTTC
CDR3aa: CASSYLGGKDYGYTF

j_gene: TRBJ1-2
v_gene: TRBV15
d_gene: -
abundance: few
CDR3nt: TGTGCCACCAGCAGAGATGGGGGCTACACCTTC
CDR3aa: CATSRDGGYTF

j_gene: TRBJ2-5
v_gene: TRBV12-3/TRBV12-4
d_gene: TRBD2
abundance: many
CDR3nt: TGTGCCAGCAGGCGGGAGCCCCTCCCGCGGGAGACCCAGTACTTC
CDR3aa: CASRREPLPRETQYF

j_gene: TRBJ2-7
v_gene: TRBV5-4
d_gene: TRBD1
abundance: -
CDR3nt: TGTGCCAGCAGCGCGGACAGGGTCGGCGAGCAGTACTTC
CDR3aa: CASSADRVGEQYF

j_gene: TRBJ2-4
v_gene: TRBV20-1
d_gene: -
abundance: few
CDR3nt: TGCAGTGCTGCCGAGAGAGCGGTAGCCAAAAACATTCAGTACTTC
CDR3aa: CSAAERAVAKNIQYF

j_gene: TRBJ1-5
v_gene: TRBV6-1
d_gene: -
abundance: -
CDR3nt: TGTGCCAGCAGTGAAGTGGGGGTACGACAGCCCCAGCATTTT
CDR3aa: CASSEVGVRQPQHF

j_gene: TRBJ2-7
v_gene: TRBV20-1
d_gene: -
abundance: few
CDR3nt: TGCAGTGCTAGACAGACCAACTACGAGCAGTACTTC
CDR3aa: CSARQTNYEQYF

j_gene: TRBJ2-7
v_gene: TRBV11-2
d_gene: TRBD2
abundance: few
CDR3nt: TGTGCCAGCAGCTTTGGGACTAGTTGGCCCGAGCAGTACTTC
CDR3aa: CASSFGTSWPEQYF

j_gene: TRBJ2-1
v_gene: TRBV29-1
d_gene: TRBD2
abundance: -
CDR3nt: TGCAGCGTTGAAGGGACTAGCGCCAGGGGCTCCTACAATGAGCAGTTCTTC
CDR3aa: CSVEGTSARGSYNEQFF

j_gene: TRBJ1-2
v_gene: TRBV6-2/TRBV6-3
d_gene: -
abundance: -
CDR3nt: TGTGCCAGCATCGAGGACACCGACTATGGCTACACCTTC
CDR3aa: CASIEDTDYGYTF

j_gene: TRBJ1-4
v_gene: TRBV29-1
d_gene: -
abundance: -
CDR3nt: TGCAGCGTTGAACAAAGCGAAAAACTGTTTTTT
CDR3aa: CSVEQSEKLFF

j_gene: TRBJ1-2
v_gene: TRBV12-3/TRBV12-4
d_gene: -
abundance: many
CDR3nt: TGTGCCAGCAGTGACAGGTCTAACTATGGCTACACCTTC
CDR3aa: CASSDRSNYGYTF

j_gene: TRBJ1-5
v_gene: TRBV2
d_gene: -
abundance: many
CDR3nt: TGTGCCAGCAGTGAATGGAGCAATCAGCCCCAGCATTTT
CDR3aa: CASSEWSNQPQHF

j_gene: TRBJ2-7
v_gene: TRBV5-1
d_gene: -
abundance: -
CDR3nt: TGCGCCAGCAGCTTGATAGGGTCCGAGCAGTACTTC
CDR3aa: CASSLIGSEQYF